A single sample gave rise to the 2 T cell receptor beta chains below, sequenced in a study of regulatory dendritic cells for organ transplantation (dated by TCRdb to the late 2010s). Sorted T cell subsets were CFSE-labeled and co-cultured for roughly 5 days with allogeneic regulatory or mature dendritic cells at a 1:10 DC:T ratio. The protocol used for the library was the immunoSEQ multiplex PCR assay. TCRdb retrieved this table from immuneACCESS and kept in-frame rearrangements only. Not all clones are present; in checked studies, unresolved V genes account for under half, and no reason is known for the remainder. The sample data list 10,000 to 15,000 clones, and around nine tenths of these were observed just once. The ten largest clones capture about 0.21% of the sample. Antigens for these TCRs are unknown. Sequenced: naive CD8+ T cells from blood cultured with regulatory dendritic cells. Interpreted using the paper, the cell subset or site label stands for: CD45RA+ naive T cells. These receptors were collected from a human donor in good health.

The genes are TRBV25-1 and TRBJ1-2; D not certain. Germline CDR1 reads MGHDK; CDR2 reads SYGVNS. CDR3 length equals 13 residues. Trimming removed 2 bases from V and 6 bases from J, with 10 bases in between. In DNA form, the CDR3 reads TGTGCCAGCAGTGAAGAGGATGGGAATGGCTACACCTTC. It yields the protein CASSEEDGNGYTF.

The rearrangement links TRBV7-3 to TRBJ2-2, with D possibly being TRBD1 or TRBD2 (5 bases each). The V end was cut by 5 bases, the J end by 1 base, with 17 bases between. CDR1 is SGHTA, CDR2 FQGTGA, per germline. This CDR3 is 17 amino acids long. As DNA, the CDR3 is TGTGCCAGCAGCCTAATCCGGGGCTTCCGGAACACCGGGGAGCTGTTTTTT. The encoded protein is CASSLIRGFRNTGELFF.